A selection of T cell receptor beta chains follows, all from one sample in a study of T cell responses to AZD1222 COVID-19 vaccine. This table comes from immunoSEQ multiplex PCR, and its TCRdb copy is limited to in-frame clones, with some not included. The sample lists about 140,000 clones; about 90% were seen once. Sequencing was performed on peripheral blood, taken 28 days after the second AZD1222 dose. Source of these receptors: an adult who received the AZD1222 COVID-19 vaccine. The CDR3 runs from the conserved cysteine through the conserved F or W. D genes are given only for firm matches. Only some rows state a clone size, as once, few, many or a class for expanded clones.

>TRBD1|TRBV7-9|-|TRBJ2-7
CASSLKGQGNNEQYF
TGTGCCAGCAGCTTAAAGGGACAGGGAAATAACGAGCAGTACTTC
>-|TRBV24-1|-|TRBJ2-5
CATSDSSQAPRTETQYF
TGTGCCACCAGTGATTCCTCCCAGGCTCCCCGAACAGAGACCCAGTACTTC
>TRBD2|TRBV2|-|TRBJ2-7
CASSTSGSYEQYF
TGTGCCAGCAGTACTAGCGGGTCCTACGAGCAGTACTTC
>TRBD1|TRBV3-1/TRBV3-2|-|TRBJ2-1
CASSQDRRTGTARGEQFF
TGTGCCAGCAGCCAGGATCGACGAACCGGGACAGCCAGGGGTGAGCAGTTCTTC
>TRBD1|TRBV28|-|TRBJ1-1
CASSTAWGGQGGSMNTEAFF
TGTGCCAGCAGTACGGCTTGGGGGGGACAGGGAGGTTCAATGAACACTGAAGCTTTCTTT
>-|TRBV28|-|TRBJ1-2
CASSLGAGRYGYTF
TGTGCCAGCAGTTTGGGGGCAGGACGGTATGGCTACACCTTC
>-|TRBV6-5|few|TRBJ1-1
CASSYRSGVTEAFF
TGTGCCAGCAGTTACAGGTCAGGTGTCACTGAAGCTTTCTTT
>TRBD2|TRBV19|once|TRBJ2-3
CASSPPGLALDTQYF
TGTGCCAGTAGTCCCCCGGGACTAGCGTTGGATACGCAGTATTTT
>TRBD2|TRBV3-1/TRBV3-2|-|TRBJ2-2
CASSQPGLAGGKAGELFF
TGTGCCAGCAGCCAGCCGGGACTAGCGGGAGGAAAGGCCGGGGAGCTGTTTTTT
>TRBD1|TRBV28|-|TRBJ1-1
CASSLGQGGVTEAFF
TGTGCCAGCAGTCTGGGACAGGGGGGCGTCACTGAAGCTTTCTTT
>TRBD1|TRBV18|-|TRBJ1-5
CASSPAGTANQPQHF
TGTGCCAGCTCACCAGCTGGGACAGCCAATCAGCCCCAGCATTTT
>-|TRBV27|-|TRBJ2-6
CASSLQGGGANVLTF
TGTGCCAGCAGTTTGCAGGGCGGTGGGGCCAACGTCCTGACTTTC
>-|TRBV19|-|TRBJ1-5
CASSISENQPQHF
TGTGCCAGTAGTATCTCAGAAAATCAGCCCCAGCATTTT
>-|TRBV2|-|TRBJ1-1
CASIGIVNTEAFF
TGTGCCAGCATTGGCATAGTGAACACTGAAGCTTTCTTT
>-|TRBV19|-|TRBJ2-4
CASSINEGGLAKNIQYF
TGTGCCAGTAGTATAAATGAAGGTGGGTTAGCCAAAAACATTCAGTACTTC
>-|TRBV3-1/TRBV3-2|-|TRBJ1-6
CASSQGPGRDNSPLHF
TGTGCCAGCAGCCAAGGTCCGGGACGGGATAATTCACCCCTCCACTTT
>TRBD1|TRBV10-1|-|TRBJ2-7
CASSDGQGPIYEQYF
TGCGCCAGCAGTGACGGACAGGGTCCCATCTACGAGCAGTACTTC
>-|TRBV19|-|TRBJ1-5
CASSTLQGDYSNQPQHF
TGTGCCAGTAGTACCCTACAGGGAGATTATAGCAATCAGCCCCAGCATTTT
>TRBD1|TRBV19|-|TRBJ1-2
CASKGVGQGPYGYTF
TGTGCCAGTAAAGGCGTTGGACAGGGCCCTTATGGCTACACCTTC
>TRBD1|TRBV28|-|TRBJ2-7
CASRRTGGYEQYF
TGTGCCAGCAGGAGAACAGGGGGCTACGAGCAGTACTTC
>TRBD1|TRBV12-5|-|TRBJ1-2
CASGRPGTGSYTF
TGTGCTAGTGGCCGCCCTGGGACAGGGAGCTACACCTTC
>TRBD2|TRBV19|-|TRBJ2-1
CASSHLGEGKSNEQFF
TGTGCCAGTAGCCACCTAGGGGAGGGAAAATCCAATGAGCAGTTCTTC
>-|TRBV9|-|TRBJ1-2
CASSVQGGFVYGYTF
TGTGCCAGCAGCGTCCAGGGCGGCTTCGTCTATGGCTACACCTTC
>-|TRBV6-5|-|TRBJ2-2
CASRRDFSNTGELFF
TGTGCCAGCAGAAGGGACTTCTCGAACACCGGGGAGCTGTTTTTT
>TRBD1|TRBV11-2|-|TRBJ2-5
CASSLVRGLEETQYF
TGTGCCAGCAGCTTAGTTAGGGGGCTAGAAGAGACCCAGTACTTC
>-|TRBV29-1|-|TRBJ2-2
CSVPANTGELFF
TGCAGCGTTCCCGCGAACACCGGGGAGCTGTTTTTT
>-|TRBV28|-|TRBJ2-7
CASSPPVSYEQYF
TGTGCCAGCAGCCCCCCGGTGAGCTACGAGCAGTACTTC
>TRBD1|TRBV28|-|TRBJ2-5
CASSSGQQEETQYF
TGTGCCAGCAGTTCGGGACAGCAAGAAGAGACCCAGTACTTC
>-|TRBV5-1|-|TRBJ2-7
CASSFSGSYEQYF
TGCGCCAGCAGCTTCTCAGGGTCCTACGAGCAGTACTTC
>-|TRBV27|-|TRBJ1-4
CASRKMGAREKLFF
TGTGCCAGCAGGAAAATGGGGGCGAGAGAAAAACTGTTTTTT
>-|TRBV19|-|TRBJ2-3
CASSILQRPSTDTQYF
TGTGCCAGTAGTATACTACAAAGACCTAGCACAGATACGCAGTATTTT
>-|TRBV6-6|-|TRBJ2-7
CASSPGTGATGLAGQTYEQYF
TGTGCCAGCAGTCCCGGGACAGGGGCTACAGGACTAGCGGGTCAAACCTACGAGCAGTACTTC
>TRBD1|TRBV7-9|-|TRBJ2-5
CASSRDRGLETQYF
TGTGCCAGCAGCCGGGACAGGGGGCTGGAGACCCAGTACTTC
>TRBD1|TRBV3-1/TRBV3-2|-|TRBJ2-7
CASSQVDRSGEQYF
TGTGCCAGCAGCCAAGTGGACAGGTCGGGGGAGCAGTACTTC
>TRBD1|TRBV19|-|TRBJ2-7
CASSIAGQGYEQYF
TGTGCCAGTAGTATTGCGGGACAGGGGTACGAGCAGTACTTC
>-|TRBV25-1|-|TRBJ1-1
CASSEYGRDTEAFF
TGTGCCAGCAGTGAATATGGGCGGGACACTGAAGCTTTCTTT
>-|TRBV6-5|-|TRBJ1-5
CASSYSWTDSNQPQHF
TGTGCCAGCAGTTACTCATGGACAGATAGCAATCAGCCCCAGCATTTT
>-|TRBV7-2|once|TRBJ1-2
CASSLAEASYGYTF
TGTGCCAGCAGCTTAGCGGAGGCGTCCTATGGCTACACCTTC
>-|TRBV6-2/TRBV6-3|-|TRBJ1-4
CASSLSGGGEKLFF
TGTGCCAGCAGCTTGAGTGGAGGAGGTGAAAAACTGTTTTTT
>-|TRBV7-9|-|TRBJ2-2
CASSLSKGQGRDTGELFF
TGTGCCAGCAGCTTGAGTAAAGGGCAGGGCCGCGACACCGGGGAGCTGTTTTTT